A single sample gave rise to the 4 T cell receptor beta chains below, sequenced in a study of blood T cell repertoires in COVID-19 (dated by TCRdb to 2019 to 2021). The library was produced with the immunoSEQ multiplex PCR assay. Held by TCRdb, this immuneACCESS table contains in-frame sequences only and omits some clones. Under half of the omission traces to an unresolved V gene where checked; the cause of the rest is unknown. For this sample the table gives about 160,000 clones, of which roughly 80% were detected only once. The top ten hold roughly 18% of the sample. Material: peripheral blood. The receptors stem from a woman aged 80 or over with acute or convalescent COVID-19.

The chain employs TRBV7-9 and TRBJ1-2, with 9 bases that match TRBD1. After removal of 5 bases from V and 3 bases from J, the junction contained 10 bases not matched to a gene. The V gene's germline CDR1 is SEHNR and CDR2 FQNEAQ (reference sequence). The CDR3 runs to 16 residues. The DNA for the CDR3 is TGTGCCAGCAGCCACCGGGACAGGGAGGCGGACTATGGCTACACCTTC. It yields the protein CASSHRDREADYGYTF.

CDR3: CASSLAGLAYEQFF. The CDR3 DNA reads as TGCGCCAGCAGCTTGGCCGGTCTAGCTTATGAGCAGTTCTTC. The chain couples TRBV5-1 to TRBJ2-1; D possibly corresponds to TRBD2 (5 bases). CDR1 and CDR2 from the germline V gene are SGHRS and YFSETQ. Trimming removed 0 bases from V and 8 bases from J, with 12 bases in between. The CDR3 extends over 14 amino acids.

The chain carries TRBV9 and TRBJ2-2, with D perhaps TRBD2 (7 bases). This CDR3 spans 16 amino acids. V was pared by 6 bases and J by 5 bases, with 20 bases between. Germline V gene sequence: CDR1 SGDLS, CDR2 YYNGEE. CDR3 sequence reads: CASTSVGGPVTGELFF. CDR3 nucleotides: TGTGCCAGCACCTCAGTGGGGGGGCCAGTGACCGGGGAGCTGTTTTTT. Full variable domain (missing parts from reference TRBV9 and TRBJ2-2): DSGVTQTPKHLITATGQRVTLRCSPRSGDLSVYWYQQSLDQGLQFLIQYYNGEERAKGNILERFSAQQFPDLHSELNLSSLELGDSALYFCASTSVGGPVTGELFFGEGSRLTVL.

The chain has TRBV18 and TRBJ1-6, with a weak D call TRBD1 (5 bases). V was cut by 0 bases and J by 4 bases, with 10 bases left in between. The V gene's germline CDR1 is KGHSH and CDR2 LQKENI. The CDR3 consists of 16 residues. This chain's CDR3 is CASSPPGGGYNSPLHF. In DNA form, the CDR3 reads TGTGCCAGCTCACCACCGGGGGGGGGATATAATTCACCCCTCCACTTT.